The clone carrying this T cell receptor beta chain was seen just once. Its antigen is undetermined. These data originate in a study of neoadjuvant nivolumab and ipilimumab in lung cancer. Study overall: The combination arm added day-1 ipilimumab 1 mg/kg to nivolumab 3 mg/kg on days 1, 15, 29.

The protocol was immunoSEQ multiplex PCR, while the TCRdb copy is restricted to in-frame clones and leaves out a portion. Of a few thousand clones in the sample, roughly 84% were seen once. Whole-study results and caveats: Only a single major-pathologic-response sample was available for clonality analysis. TCR richness and clonality were higher in tumors than adjacent uninvolved lung.

This sample comprised adjacent normal lung tissue, obtained after neoadjuvant nivolumab, alone or with ipilimumab, at or shortly before surgery. The sequence was obtained from an adult with non-small cell lung cancer.

The CDR3, as DNA: TGTGCCAGTAGTGGACAGCGCTTCAATCAGCCCCAGCATTTT. The encoded protein is CASSGQRFNQPQHF. The chain has TRBV19 and TRBJ1-5; maybe TRBD1 (6 bases). V was shortened by 5 bases and J by 3 bases, with 11 bases between the two germline ends. The V gene's germline CDR1 is LNHDA and CDR2 SQIVND (reference sequence). This CDR3 spans 14 amino acids.